The 29 T cell receptor beta chains in this list originate from one sample, sequenced in a study of blood T cell repertoires in COVID-19. Using immunoSEQ multiplex PCR, the repertoire was profiled, and TCRdb retains in-frame clones only, with some absent. The table records about 75,000 clones, 87% of them present only once. The material sequenced was peripheral blood. Every receptor here comes from a woman between 45 and 65 years old with acute or convalescent COVID-19.

The V and J genes are TRBV4-2 and TRBJ1-2; D is ambiguous. V shed 1 base and J shed 8 bases, with 14 bases lying between them. CDR3 length: 14 amino acids. The germline CDR1 and CDR2 sequences are LGHNA and YNFKEQ. The CDR3 DNA sequence: TGTGCCAGCAGCCAAGTGAGCAGAACGGAGGGCTACACCTTC. Translation gives CASSQVSRTEGYTF.

The chain employs TRBV10-3 and TRBJ2-7; 7 bases map to TRBD2. Germline V gene data show CDR1 as ENHRY and CDR2 as SYGVKD. CDR3 size: 13 residues. The V and J ends lost 10 bases and 3 bases, in that order; junction bases with no gene match: 9. Here the CDR3 reads CATMGGRGYEQYF. In DNA, the CDR3 is TGTGCCACAATGGGCGGGAGAGGCTACGAGCAGTACTTC.

The V gene is TRBV28, the J gene TRBJ1-1; D ambiguous. The CDR3 contains 17 residues. V was pared by 7 bases and J by 0 bases, with 21 bases between. Germline CDR1 is MDHEN and CDR2 is SYDVKM. CDR3 nucleotide sequence: TGTGCCAGCACCAATCCACCCCCCTGGCCAATGAACACTGAAGCTTTCTTT. This encodes CASTNPPPWPMNTEAFF.

V is TRBV19 and J is TRBJ2-7, with a weak D call TRBD2 (6 bases). This CDR3 spans 13 amino acids. CDR1 LNHDA and CDR2 SQIVND come from the germline V gene (reference sequence). Trimming left V 7 bases short and J 3 bases short, with 13 bases between. CDR3 coding DNA: TGTGCCAGTAACCTCGGGGGTTACTACGAGCAGTACTTC. Translating it yields CASNLGGYYEQYF. The whole variable domain, filled in from reference TRBV19 and TRBJ2-7, reads DGGITQSPKYLFRKEGQNVTLSCEQNLNHDAMYWYRQDPGQGLRLIYYSQIVNDFQKGDIAEGYSVSREKKESFPLTVTSAQKNPTAFYLCASNLGGYYEQYFGPGTRLTVT.

The chain is built from TRBV29-1 and TRBJ1-1; D unresolved. This CDR3 comprises 13 residues. The germline gives CDR1 SQVTM, CDR2 ANQGSEA. V lost 8 bases and J 4 bases, leaving 17 bases between the germline ends. The DNA for the CDR3 is TGCAGCATTGTCGGGGTGGATATCACTGAAGCTTTCTTT. Amino acid sequence: CSIVGVDITEAFF.

The chain has TRBV18 and TRBJ1-4, with 7 bases fitting TRBD1. The V and J ends lost 5 bases and 6 bases, in that order; junction bases with no gene match: 3. The CDR3 length is 13 residues. Per germline, CDR1 KGHSH and CDR2 LQKENI. CDR3 sequence: CASSFTGDEKLFF. The CDR3 DNA is TGTGCCAGCTCATTCACAGGGGATGAAAAACTGTTTTTT.

The chain couples TRBV11-2 to TRBJ2-2; a possible D gene is TRBD1 (6 bases). In germline, CDR1 is SGHAT, CDR2 FQNNGV. The V gene lost 5 bases and the J gene lost 5 bases, with 21 bases spanning the gap. This CDR3 has 17 residues. The CDR3 DNA reads as TGTGCCAGCAGCCGTCGTTCCGGGACAAGAGGGACCGGGGAGCTGTTTTTT. Residues: CASSRRSGTRGTGELFF.

This chain links TRBV6-6 with TRBJ2-7; 7 bases fit TRBD1. This CDR3 comprises 14 residues. Germline CDR1 reads MNHNY; CDR2 reads SVGAGI (reference sequence). The J segment lost 4 bases and the V segment lost 6 bases, leaving 9 bases of the junction unmatched. DNA for the CDR3: TGTGCCAGCAGGGACCGGGACAGCATATACGAGCAGTACTTC. Translation: CASRDRDSIYEQYF.

The rearrangement uses TRBV6-5 and TRBJ1-1; 7 bases are shared with TRBD1. CDR3 length: 12 amino acids. CDR1 and CDR2 (germline): MNHEY, SVGAGI. J gave up 8 bases and V 6 bases, and 6 bases lay outside the gene matches. The CDR3 reads CASSRTGDEAFF. The CDR3 coding sequence is TGTGCCAGCAGCAGGACAGGCGACGAAGCTTTCTTT.

The chain links TRBV12-3 or TRBV12-4 to TRBJ1-4; 8 bases map to TRBD1. The CDR3 is made up of 12 amino acids. Trimming at V came to 6 bases and at J to 6 bases, leaving 0 bases not matched to a gene. CDR3 sequence: CASRTGDEKLFF. As DNA, the CDR3 is TGTGCCAGCAGGACAGGGGATGAAAAACTGTTTTTT.

The chain couples TRBV27 to TRBJ2-5; D gene unclear. Trimming cost V 5 bases and J 5 bases, with 12 bases left between them. This CDR3 comprises 13 residues. CDR1 is MNHEY and CDR2 is SMNVEV in the germline V gene (reference sequence). The CDR3 DNA follows: TGTGCCAGCAGTCCCTATGTTTTTGAGACCCAGTACTTC. Translation gives CASSPYVFETQYF.

The V gene is TRBV18, the J gene TRBJ1-3; 7 bases agree with TRBD1. The V gene end was trimmed by 5 bases and the J gene end by 4 bases; junction bases not matched to a gene: 5. Germline CDR1 is KGHSH and CDR2 is LQKENI. The CDR3 is 14 residues long. The CDR3 reads CASSSTGIGNTIYF. CDR3 sequence (DNA): TGTGCCAGCTCATCGACAGGGATCGGAAACACCATATATTTT.

This clone showed up just a few times. The chain joins TRBV9 to TRBJ2-7; 7 bases line up with TRBD1. The CDR3 runs 16 residues. Germline lookup yields CDR1 SGDLS and CDR2 YYNGEE. Trimming cost V 0 bases and J 1 base; bases outside gene matches: 7. CDR3 amino acids: CASSVGAGTVSYEQYF. CDR3 nucleotide sequence: TGTGCCAGCAGCGTAGGCGCCGGGACAGTTTCCTACGAGCAGTACTTC. The full variable domain, its missing parts supplied by reference TRBV9 and TRBJ2-7, is DSGVTQTPKHLITATGQRVTLRCSPRSGDLSVYWYQQSLDQGLQFLIQYYNGEERAKGNILERFSAQQFPDLHSELNLSSLELGDSALYFCASSVGAGTVSYEQYFGPGTRLTVT.

V is TRBV5-1 and J is TRBJ1-2; 9 positions match TRBD1. V dropped 4 bases and J dropped 8; count of bases not matched to a gene: 9. CDR1 is SGHRS, CDR2 YFSETQ, per germline. This CDR3 is built from 14 residues. CDR3 in amino acids: CASSPRTGEGGYTF. CDR3 nucleotides: TGCGCCAGCAGCCCCAGGACAGGGGAGGGAGGCTACACCTTC.

This clone was seen more than once but under ten times. The chain uses TRBV4-1 and TRBJ2-7, with 9 nucleotides matching TRBD2. CDR3 size: 22 residues. Germline CDR1 is MGHRA and CDR2 is YSYEKL. Trimming took 5 bases from V and 6 from J; bases not matched to a gene: 32. The CDR3 DNA is TGCGCCAGCAGCTCAGGGGGAGCGGCAGAGCCCCTTATAGCGGGAGAGGGAAGCGAGCAGTACTTC. Protein product: CASSSGGAAEPLIAGEGSEQYF.

The chain is built from TRBV3-1 (or the pseudogene TRBV3-2) and TRBJ1-5; D possibly corresponds to TRBD1 (6 bases). The germline gives CDR1 LGHDT, CDR2 YNNKEL (reference sequence). V was pared by 4 bases and J by 7 bases, with 11 bases between. This CDR3 has 13 amino acids. The CDR3 nucleotides are TGTGCCAGCAGCCGGCAGGGGCACCAGCCCCAGCATTTT. Its translation: CASSRQGHQPQHF.

The CDR3 DNA reads as TGTGCCTGGAGTGGTAGGGGTCTCTACGAGCAGTACTTC. Translating gives CAWSGRGLYEQYF. V usage is TRBV30 and J usage is TRBJ2-7, with D perhaps TRBD1 (5 bases). Germline V CDR1 and CDR2: GTSNPN, SVGIG (reference sequence). Trimming removed 1 base at V and 3 bases at J, with 10 bases between. The CDR3 is 13 residues long.

The chain is built from TRBV4-2 and TRBJ1-1, with D possibly TRBD1 on 5 matching bases. In germline, CDR1 is LGHNA, CDR2 YNFKEQ. V lost 0 bases and J lost 1, with 12 bases in between. This CDR3 has 16 residues. Here the CDR3 reads CASSQEPRQGNTEAFF. The CDR3 DNA reads TGTGCCAGCAGCCAAGAGCCTCGGCAGGGGAACACTGAAGCTTTCTTT.

The V and J genes are TRBV6-5 and TRBJ2-3; perhaps TRBD1 as D (6 bases). The CDR3 has 14 residues. CDR1 is MNHEY and CDR2 is SVGAGI in the germline V gene. Trimming cost V 7 bases and J 2 bases, with 13 bases left between them. CDR3 in amino acids: CASTLGAPTDTQYF. CDR3 coding DNA: TGTGCCAGCACGCTGGGGGCACCCACAGATACGCAGTATTTT.

V usage is TRBV11-2 and J usage is TRBJ1-4; D remains unclear. Per germline, CDR1 SGHAT and CDR2 FQNNGV. Trimming pared 3 bases from V and 7 bases from J, leaving 3 bases between. The CDR3 covers 11 residues. The CDR3 region has the DNA TGTGCCAGCAGCTTCGGTGAAAAACTGTTTTTT. This translates into CASSFGEKLFF.

This clone was recorded once. This chain connects TRBV28 to TRBJ2-7, with TRBD2 matching over 10 bases. The CDR3 extends over 13 amino acids. Trimming at V came to 3 bases and at J to 5 bases, leaving 1 base not matched to a gene. Germline loops: CDR1 MDHEN, CDR2 SYDVKM. The CDR3 DNA is TGTGCCAGCAGTTTCACTAGCGGGAACGAGCAGTACTTC. This gives the protein CASSFTSGNEQYF.

This chain uses TRBV11-2 with TRBJ2-1; no reliable D call. This CDR3 region has 14 residues. CDR1 is SGHAT and CDR2 is FQNNGV in the germline V gene. Trimming stripped 1 base from V and 6 bases from J, with 10 bases between. CDR3 nucleotide sequence: TGTGCCAGCAGCTTAGGAGGTAGTCTCAATGAGCAGTTCTTC. Translated, it gives CASSLGGSLNEQFF.

The chain carries TRBV30 and TRBJ2-3; no definite D call. Germline CDR1 reads GTSNPN; CDR2 reads SVGIG (reference sequence). Deletions cut 5 bases from V and 5 bases from J, with 11 bases between. The CDR3 spans 12 residues. The CDR3 coding sequence is TGTGCCTGGTTACCGCCCGGAGATACGCAGTATTTT. This codes for CAWLPPGDTQYF.

CDR3 coding DNA: TGTGCCAGCAGTCGGGGGGGAGGCTACACCTTC. This gives the protein CASSRGGGYTF. This sequence joins TRBV12-3 or TRBV12-4 and TRBJ1-2; possibly TRBD1 for D (5 bases). V was clipped by 5 bases and J by 8 bases, with 9 bases between them. This CDR3 region has 11 residues.

V is TRBV11-2 and J is TRBJ1-5; D perhaps matches TRBD1 (6 bases). This CDR3 is built from 16 residues. Germline assignment: CDR1 SGHAT and CDR2 FQNNGV. V was clipped by 5 bases and J by 5 bases, with 19 bases between them. In DNA form, the CDR3 reads TGTGCCAGCAGCCGAGGGGCAGGGGCCAATTATCAGCCCCAGCATTTT. This gives the protein CASSRGAGANYQPQHF.

In its sample, this clone was seen once. The chain carries TRBV3-1 (or the pseudogene TRBV3-2) and TRBJ1-6; 7 bases are shared with TRBD1. Trimming removed 1 base from V and 10 bases from J; junction bases left unmatched: 10. This CDR3 has 16 amino acids. CDR1 LGHDT and CDR2 YNNKEL come from the germline V gene (reference sequence). CDR3: CASSQVVTGFGSPLHF. For the CDR3, the DNA is TGTGCCAGCAGCCAAGTTGTGACAGGGTTTGGCTCACCCCTCCACTTT.

This chain's CDR3 is CASIPGQGMNTEAFF. The CDR3 DNA is TGTGCCAGTATCCCGGGACAGGGGATGAACACTGAAGCTTTCTTT. The V call is TRBV19, the J call TRBJ1-1, with 10 bases aligning to TRBD1. Per the germline V gene, CDR1 is LNHDA and CDR2 is SQIVND (reference sequence). The CDR3 length is 15 residues. V shed 7 bases, J shed 0 bases, and the junction held 5 bases outside the gene matches.

V and J are TRBV7-2 and TRBJ1-6; 7 nucleotides align to TRBD1. This CDR3 region has 14 residues. The germline V gene has CDR1 SGHTA and CDR2 FQGNSA. J gave up 10 bases and V 1 base, and 4 bases lay outside the gene matches. The CDR3 loop reads CASSLGQGSSPLHF. CDR3 coding DNA: TGTGCCAGCAGCTTAGGACAGGGATCCTCACCCCTCCACTTT.

The V gene is TRBV18, the J gene TRBJ1-2; TRBD1 matches at 7 bases. J gave up 4 bases and V 3 bases, and 5 bases lay outside the gene matches. Per germline, CDR1 KGHSH and CDR2 LQKENI. The CDR3 covers 14 residues. CDR3 coding DNA: TGTGCCAGCTCACCCGACAGGGCTGGCTATGGCTACACCTTC. The encoded protein is CASSPDRAGYGYTF. The complete variable domain, with remaining parts taken from reference TRBV18 and TRBJ1-2, reads NAGVMQNPRHLVRRRGQEARLRCSPMKGHSHVYWYRQLPEEGLKFMVYLQKENIIDESGMPKERFSAEFPKEGPSILRIQQVVRGDSAAYFCASSPDRAGYGYTFGSGTRLTVV.